Listed below are T cell receptor beta chains from one sample, sequenced in a study of CD8 T cells in ankylosing spondylitis. TCRdb called the 5' RACE reads again in MiXCR, with one record for every CDR3 protein. Seen here are about 240,000 distinct CDR3 sequences, around 9.2% observed once, and the top ten hold approximately 7%. The sequenced material came from blood, either unsorted or a sorted T cell fraction (not recorded which). The source of these receptors is a male donor with ankylosing spondylitis or in good health (not recorded which). Both conserved end residues are part of each CDR3. A D gene is named only where the DNA matches it firmly. The size of a clone is reported for some rows only, either as once, few or many, or as a class for expanded clones.

size: many; D: -; J: TRBJ2-7; V: TRBV4-1; DNA: TGCGCCAGCAGCCACGACGGTCAGGGTGGTTACGAGCAGTACTTC; CDR3: CASSHDGQGGYEQYF
size: many; D: TRBD2; J: TRBJ2-1; V: TRBV5-1; DNA: TGCGCCAGCAGCTTTATTAGCGGGAGGATCAATGAGCAGTTCTTC; CDR3: CASSFISGRINEQFF
size: many; D: TRBD1; J: TRBJ1-6; V: TRBV29-1; DNA: TGCAGCGTTGAAGGGGGCGGGAGACAGGGTAATTCACCCCTCCACTTT; CDR3: CSVEGGGRQGNSPLHF
size: few; D: TRBD1; J: TRBJ2-2; V: TRBV7-2; DNA: TGTGCCAGCAGCGCCCGACAGGGTTGGACCGGGGAGCTGTTTTTT; CDR3: CASSARQGWTGELFF
size: many; D: -; J: TRBJ2-2; V: TRBV9; DNA: TGTGCCGGGAGACCTAATCCGAACACCGGGGAGCTGTTTTTT; CDR3: CAGRPNPNTGELFF
size: few; D: -; J: TRBJ2-7; V: TRBV6-1; DNA: TGTGCCAGCACCCAGATGGGGGGACACGGTTCCTACGAGCAGTACTTC; CDR3: CASTQMGGHGSYEQYF
size: -; D: TRBD2; J: TRBJ2-1; V: TRBV27; DNA: TGTGCCAGCTGCGGACGAAGCGGGGCCCTCTACAATGAGCAGTTCTTC; CDR3: CASCGRSGALYNEQFF
size: -; D: -; J: TRBJ1-4; V: TRBV12-3/TRBV12-4; DNA: TGTGCCAGCGGCCGGACGGACGAAAAACTGTTTTTT; CDR3: CASGRTDEKLFF
size: many; D: TRBD1; J: TRBJ2-1; V: TRBV19; DNA: TGTGCCAGTAGTGTCACCAGGGGGATTGAGCAGTTCTTC; CDR3: CASSVTRGIEQFF
size: few; D: -; J: TRBJ1-2; V: TRBV27; DNA: TGTGCCAGCAGTTTAGGGGGGTCCCAACCTTATGGCTACACCTTC; CDR3: CASSLGGSQPYGYTF
size: few; D: -; J: TRBJ1-1; V: TRBV4-1; DNA: TGCGCCAGCAGCCAAGAAGTTCCGGGGGGCCGTGGCACTGAAGCTTTCTTT; CDR3: CASSQEVPGGRGTEAFF
size: many; D: -; J: TRBJ2-3; V: TRBV5-1; DNA: TGCGCCAGCAGCTCGGGGGAGCGGACTTACACAGATACGCAGTATTTT; CDR3: CASSSGERTYTDTQYF
size: many; D: -; J: TRBJ1-6; V: TRBV7-6; DNA: TGTGCCAGCAGCTTAGATGCCCGACCAGGGACGTATTCACCCCTCCACTTT; CDR3: CASSLDARPGTYSPLHF
size: many; D: -; J: TRBJ1-5; V: TRBV5-6; DNA: TGTGCCAGCGGGCTCTGGAGCGGCAATCAGCCCCAGCATTTT; CDR3: CASGLWSGNQPQHF
size: few; D: -; J: TRBJ2-4; V: TRBV5-5; DNA: TGTGCCATCAGCCCCGTCGCAGCCGCAGACATTCAGTACTTC; CDR3: CAISPVAAADIQYF
size: -; D: TRBD2; J: TRBJ2-7; V: TRBV5-8; DNA: TGTGCCAGCAGCATGTTACTAGCGGGGGGGCAATACGAGCAGTACTTC; CDR3: CASSMLLAGGQYEQYF
size: many; D: -; J: TRBJ2-7; V: TRBV6-5; DNA: TGTGCCAGCAGTTACGACTCCGGCTACGAGCAGTACTTC; CDR3: CASSYDSGYEQYF
size: many; D: -; J: TRBJ1-5; V: TRBV11-2; DNA: TGTGCCAGCAGCTTTTCCGGGACTACCCCTGGAGGCAATCAGCCCCAGCATTTT; CDR3: CASSFSGTTPGGNQPQHF
size: many; D: -; J: TRBJ2-5; V: TRBV7-9; DNA: TGTGCCAGCAGCTTAGGCGCCGGACACAACCAAGAGACCCAGTACTTC; CDR3: CASSLGAGHNQETQYF
size: -; D: -; J: TRBJ2-2; V: TRBV7-2; DNA: TGTGCCAGCAGCCCTAGAATGGGACACACCGGGGAGCTGTTTTTT; CDR3: CASSPRMGHTGELFF
size: -; D: -; J: TRBJ2-6; V: TRBV30; DNA: TGTGCCTGGAGGGTTGGTACTGGGGCCAACGTCCTGACTTTC; CDR3: CAWRVGTGANVLTF
size: -; D: -; J: TRBJ2-4; V: TRBV3-1; DNA: TGTGCCAGCAGCCAAGGGGCGGCGGCCAAAAACATTCAGTACTTC; CDR3: CASSQGAAAKNIQYF
size: many; D: -; J: TRBJ1-2; V: TRBV30; DNA: TGTGCCTGGAGCTACAGCATAAACAACTATGGCTACACCTTC; CDR3: CAWSYSINNYGYTF
size: many; D: -; J: TRBJ1-2; V: TRBV20-1; DNA: TGCAGTGCTAGACCAGGACAACCCGGACCCTATGGCTACACCTTC; CDR3: CSARPGQPGPYGYTF
size: -; D: -; J: TRBJ1-1; V: TRBV24-1; DNA: TGTGCCACCAGTGATGGGTTTGGGACACTTGACAAAAGATTTTTCTTT; CDR3: CATSDGFGTLDKRFFF
size: many; D: TRBD1; J: TRBJ2-3; V: TRBV29-1; DNA: TGCAGCGTGGGGACAGGGGAAACAGATACGCAGTATTTT; CDR3: CSVGTGETDTQYF
size: many; D: TRBD2; J: TRBJ2-7; V: TRBV7-9; DNA: TGTGCCAGCAGCTTAGGCTCTTATAGCGGGGAAACCTACGAGCAGTACTTC; CDR3: CASSLGSYSGETYEQYF
size: many; D: -; J: TRBJ2-7; V: TRBV5-6; DNA: TGTGCCAGCAGCTTTTCAGGTTACTCCTACGAGCAGTACTTC; CDR3: CASSFSGYSYEQYF
size: many; D: -; J: TRBJ1-4; V: TRBV4-3; DNA: TGCGCCAGCAGTCTTAACCCGGGACAAGGAGGGAATGAAAAACTGTTTTTT; CDR3: CASSLNPGQGGNEKLFF
size: many; D: TRBD2; J: TRBJ2-2; V: TRBV6-1; DNA: TGTGCCAGCAGTGAGATGGGACTAGCGGCGAACACCGGGGAGCTGTTTTTT; CDR3: CASSEMGLAANTGELFF
size: few; D: -; J: TRBJ2-1; V: TRBV7-2; DNA: TGTGCCAGCAGCCCCCTCAGGGTCGGTGAGCAGTTCTTC; CDR3: CASSPLRVGEQFF
size: many; D: TRBD1; J: TRBJ1-5; V: TRBV4-3; DNA: TGCGCCAGCAGCCGCGACAGGGGCACAGATCAGCCCCAGCATTTT; CDR3: CASSRDRGTDQPQHF
size: -; D: -; J: TRBJ2-5; V: TRBV12-3/TRBV12-4; DNA: TGTGCCAGCAGTTTTGGAGGGCTCGAGACCCAGTACTTC; CDR3: CASSFGGLETQYF
size: many; D: -; J: TRBJ2-2; V: TRBV6-6; DNA: TGTGCCAGCAGGGCTCGAGACACCGGGGAGCTGTTTTTT; CDR3: CASRARDTGELFF
size: many; D: -; J: TRBJ2-2; V: TRBV6-6; DNA: TGTGCCAGCAGTTACGGTCCCGGGGAGCTGTTTTTT; CDR3: CASSYGPGELFF
size: few; D: TRBD1; J: TRBJ2-7; V: TRBV7-9; DNA: TGTGCCAGCAGCTTTTCCACAGGGGGTACCGAGCAGTACTTC; CDR3: CASSFSTGGTEQYF
size: -; D: -; J: TRBJ1-2; V: TRBV12-3/TRBV12-4; DNA: TGTGCCAGCAGTCGCGGGCCGGCTCAGGGGAACTATGGCTACACCTTC; CDR3: CASSRGPAQGNYGYTF
size: many; D: -; J: TRBJ2-7; V: TRBV24-1; DNA: TGTGCCACCAGTGCCCATAGAGGACTTGCTTACGAGCAGTACTTC; CDR3: CATSAHRGLAYEQYF
size: -; D: TRBD2; J: TRBJ2-3; V: TRBV30; DNA: TGTGCCTGGAGCCCTGCGGGGGGGCCAGGAGATACGCAGTATTTT; CDR3: CAWSPAGGPGDTQYF
size: many; D: -; J: TRBJ1-2; V: TRBV7-8; DNA: TGTGCCAGCAGCCCAAACAGGGTACCATATGGCTACACCTTC; CDR3: CASSPNRVPYGYTF
size: many; D: -; J: TRBJ2-1; V: TRBV7-2; DNA: TGTGCCAGCAGCCTGACTTCTGCCTCCTACAATGAGCAGTTCTTC; CDR3: CASSLTSASYNEQFF
size: many; D: -; J: TRBJ2-1; V: TRBV12-3/TRBV12-4; DNA: TGTGCCAGCAGTTCGGGATCTAAATACAATGAGCAGTTCTTC; CDR3: CASSSGSKYNEQFF
size: many; D: -; J: TRBJ1-6; V: TRBV7-8; DNA: TGTGCCAGCAGCTTGCTCGGGAGGAGCTCCTATAATTCACCCCTCCACTTT; CDR3: CASSLLGRSSYNSPLHF
size: many; D: -; J: TRBJ2-7; V: TRBV7-2; DNA: TGTGCCAGCAGCTTAATAGGACCCTCCTACGAGCAGTACTTC; CDR3: CASSLIGPSYEQYF
size: once; D: TRBD1; J: TRBJ2-2; V: TRBV24-1; DNA: TGTGCCACCAGTGATTTGGCCGGGACAGGGAACACCGGGGAGCTGTTTTTT; CDR3: CATSDLAGTGNTGELFF
size: -; D: -; J: TRBJ1-3; V: TRBV5-6; DNA: TGTGCCAGCAGCGGTCAAGACACCGACTCTGGAAACACCATATATTTT; CDR3: CASSGQDTDSGNTIYF
size: many; D: -; J: TRBJ1-1; V: TRBV7-9; DNA: TGTGCCAGCAGCCCGAAGCGGGGTGGGATGAACACTGAAGCTTTCTTT; CDR3: CASSPKRGGMNTEAFF
size: many; D: -; J: TRBJ1-4; V: TRBV6-5; DNA: TGTGCCAGCAGTTACCCCTCTGAGCGGGAAAAACTGTTTTTT; CDR3: CASSYPSEREKLFF
size: many; D: TRBD1; J: TRBJ1-2; V: TRBV11-1; DNA: TGTGCCAGCAGCTTGTTCCTGGGACAGGGGGGACTTAACTATGGCTACACCTTC; CDR3: CASSLFLGQGGLNYGYTF
size: many; D: -; J: TRBJ2-2; V: TRBV5-1; DNA: TGCGCCAGCAGCTTGGAGGCAGGGGTGGCCGGGGAGCTGTTTTTT; CDR3: CASSLEAGVAGELFF
size: many; D: TRBD1; J: TRBJ1-5; V: TRBV27; DNA: TGTGCCAGCAATTCTGGGGCCTCCAAAGGACAGGGTAGGGGGCATAGCAATCAGCCCCAGCATTTT; CDR3: CASNSGASKGQGRGHSNQPQHF
size: many; D: -; J: TRBJ1-2; V: TRBV27; DNA: TGTGCCAGCAGCCCTCCGGGGAGAGGAGGCTACACCTTC; CDR3: CASSPPGRGGYTF
size: many; D: -; J: TRBJ2-5; V: TRBV12-3/TRBV12-4; DNA: TGTGCCAGCAGTAACCCGGGCCACAACGAGGCAGAGACCCAGTACTTC; CDR3: CASSNPGHNEAETQYF